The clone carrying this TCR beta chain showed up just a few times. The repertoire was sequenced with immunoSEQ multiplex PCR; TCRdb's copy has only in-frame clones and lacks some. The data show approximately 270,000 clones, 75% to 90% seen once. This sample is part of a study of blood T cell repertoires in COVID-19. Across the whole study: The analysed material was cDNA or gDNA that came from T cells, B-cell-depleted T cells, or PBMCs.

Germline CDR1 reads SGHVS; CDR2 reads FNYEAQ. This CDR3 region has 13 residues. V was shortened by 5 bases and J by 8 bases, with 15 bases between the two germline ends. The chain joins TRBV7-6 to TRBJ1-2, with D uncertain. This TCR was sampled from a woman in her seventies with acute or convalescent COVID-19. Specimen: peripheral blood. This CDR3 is CASSPLDRGGYTF. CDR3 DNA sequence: TGTGCCAGCAGCCCCCTTGACCGCGGCGGCTACACCTTC.